These T cell receptor beta chains were read from a single sample in a study of T cells in Graves' hyperthyroidism and ophthalmopathy. TCRdb used MiXCR to reprocess the multiplex PCR reads, holding one entry per CDR3 protein. The sample has some 690,000 distinct CDR3 sequences, 15% to 20% seen once. The sample was blood. These receptors all come from a man between 45 and 60 years old with Graves' hyperthyroidism. The CDR3 runs from the conserved cysteine through the conserved F or W. A D gene is named only where the DNA matches it firmly. Only some rows state a clone size, as once, few, many or a class for expanded clones.

d_call | j_call | v_call | clone_size | cdr3_aa | cdr3_nt
NA | TRBJ1-4 | TRBV18 | many | CASSPDTTGNEKLFF | TGTGCCAGCTCGCCCGATACGACGGGGAATGAAAAACTGTTTTTT
TRBD1 | TRBJ1-2 | TRBV28 | many | CASTTSAGRGFGYTF | TGTGCCAGCACTACCTCAGCGGGCAGGGGGTTTGGCTACACCTTC
NA | TRBJ2-5 | TRBV12-3/TRBV12-4 | NA | CASSPYSQGSETQYF | TGTGCCAGCAGTCCCTATTCCCAGGGCTCCGAGACCCAGTACTTC
NA | TRBJ2-2 | TRBV19 | NA | CATPTYGSGSGELFF | TGTGCCACCCCGACTTACGGGTCGGGCTCCGGGGAGCTGTTTTTT
NA | TRBJ2-5 | TRBV24-1 | many | CATSDSSGPGETQYF | TGTGCCACCAGTGATTCTTCGGGGCCGGGAGAGACCCAGTACTTC
NA | TRBJ2-1 | TRBV5-1 | few | CASKGIYNEQFF | TGCGCCAGCAAGGGGATCTACAATGAGCAGTTCTTC
NA | TRBJ2-5 | TRBV14 | NA | CASSQEWGETQYF | TGTGCCAGCAGCCAAGAATGGGGAGAGACCCAGTACTTC
NA | TRBJ1-6 | TRBV12-3/TRBV12-4 | many | CASSFLVTAGKSNSPLHF | TGTGCCAGCAGTTTTCTAGTAACGGCAGGGAAGTCCAATTCACCCCTCCACTTT
NA | TRBJ2-7 | TRBV11-2 | many | CASSLGYIYEQYF | TGTGCCAGCAGCTTAGGCTACATCTACGAGCAGTACTTC
TRBD1 | TRBJ2-2 | TRBV27 | NA | CASRTGTGLGTNTGELFF | TGTGCCAGCAGAACCGGGACAGGGTTAGGCACGAACACCGGGGAGCTGTTTTTT
NA | TRBJ1-1 | TRBV6-1 | many | CASSEGRVLNTEAFF | TGTGCCAGCAGTGAGGGAAGGGTCCTGAACACTGAAGCTTTCTTT
NA | TRBJ2-6 | TRBV12-3/TRBV12-4 | many | CASSLGSATGANVLTF | TGTGCCAGCAGTTTAGGATCAGCGACCGGGGCCAACGTCCTGACTTTC
NA | TRBJ2-1 | TRBV3-1 | few | CASSQSTNPYNEQFF | TGTGCCAGCAGCCAAAGTACCAACCCCTACAATGAGCAGTTCTTC
NA | TRBJ1-4 | TRBV4-3 | few | CASSQDTGSKLFF | TGCGCCAGCAGCCAAGACACAGGGAGCAAACTGTTTTTT
NA | TRBJ2-4 | TRBV4-1 | NA | CASSQELGLGGGNIQYF | TGCGCCAGCAGCCAAGAGTTAGGACTAGGGGGAGGAAACATTCAGTACTTC
TRBD2 | TRBJ2-5 | TRBV2 | many | CASSASSGLQETQYF | TGTGCCAGCAGTGCGTCTAGCGGATTGCAAGAGACCCAGTACTTC
NA | TRBJ2-1 | TRBV7-2 | many | CASSPNRGSYNEQFF | TGTGCCAGCAGCCCTAACCGAGGGTCCTACAATGAGCAGTTCTTC
TRBD1 | TRBJ1-2 | TRBV7-9 | NA | CASSSLAKQGIYGYTF | TGTGCCAGCAGCTCACTAGCGAAACAGGGGATCTATGGCTACACCTTC
TRBD2 | TRBJ2-1 | TRBV12-3/TRBV12-4 | many | CASRFLAVGSNEQFF | TGTGCCAGCAGATTTCTAGCGGTCGGAAGCAATGAGCAGTTCTTC
NA | TRBJ1-4 | TRBV12-3/TRBV12-4 | many | CASSLAVNQGRVEKLFF | TGTGCCAGCAGTTTAGCGGTAAACCAGGGGCGAGTTGAAAAACTGTTTTTT
NA | TRBJ2-5 | TRBV20-1 | NA | CSARDSSGGWRETQYF | TGCAGTGCTAGAGATTCGAGTGGGGGGTGGAGAGAGACCCAGTACTTC
NA | TRBJ2-4 | TRBV6-1 | NA | CASSEVDWLAKNIQYF | TGTGCCAGCAGTGAAGTAGACTGGCTAGCCAAAAACATTCAGTACTTC
NA | TRBJ2-1 | TRBV28 | many | CASSLLGRTNEQFF | TGTGCCAGCAGTTTATTAGGCAGAACAAATGAGCAGTTCTTC
TRBD2 | TRBJ2-5 | TRBV6-5 | few | CASSYSPASGTETQYF | TGTGCCAGCAGTTACTCGCCCGCTAGCGGGACGGAGACCCAGTACTTC
NA | TRBJ2-7 | TRBV2 | NA | CASSGTVSGEQYF | TGTGCCAGCAGTGGGACAGTTTCCGGGGAGCAGTACTTC
TRBD2 | TRBJ2-7 | TRBV20-1 | few | CSAPAASGTFSYEQYF | TGCAGTGCTCCGGCGGCTAGCGGGACCTTCTCCTACGAGCAGTACTTC
TRBD2 | TRBJ2-2 | TRBV7-3 | NA | CASSPRGTSGSVVLGELFF | TGTGCCAGCAGCCCCCGCGGGACTAGCGGGAGTGTAGTCCTTGGGGAGCTGTTTTTT
TRBD1 | TRBJ1-4 | TRBV28 | many | CASSFTGGREKLFF | TGTGCCAGCAGTTTCACAGGGGGCAGAGAAAAACTGTTTTTT
NA | TRBJ1-6 | TRBV3-1 | NA | CASSQETDNSPLHF | TGTGCCAGCAGCCAAGAGACAGATAATTCACCCCTCCACTTT
NA | TRBJ1-4 | TRBV9 | many | CASSVASASPATNEKLFF | TGTGCCAGCAGCGTAGCGTCAGCCAGCCCTGCAACTAATGAAAAACTGTTTTTT
NA | TRBJ2-7 | TRBV28 | NA | CASSFAGRVHEQYF | TGTGCCAGCAGTTTTGCAGGGCGGGTACACGAGCAGTACTTC
NA | TRBJ2-1 | TRBV11-2 | NA | CASSLGGSFNEQFF | TGTGCCAGCAGCTTGGGCGGTTCCTTCAATGAGCAGTTCTTC
TRBD2 | TRBJ2-6 | TRBV5-1 | few | CASSLAGGPGANVLTF | TGCGCCAGCAGCTTGGCGGGGGGGCCTGGGGCCAACGTCCTGACTTTC
NA | TRBJ2-3 | TRBV11-2 | many | CASSLEYGRVDTQYF | TGTGCCAGCAGCTTAGAATATGGACGGGTTGATACGCAGTATTTT
TRBD1 | TRBJ2-1 | TRBV27 | many | CASSLIGGTGSYNEQFF | TGTGCCAGCAGTCTGATTGGGGGGACAGGCTCCTACAATGAGCAGTTCTTC
TRBD1 | TRBJ2-7 | TRBV27 | many | CASSSISGTGLYEQYF | TGTGCCAGCAGTTCGATTTCCGGGACAGGGCTCTACGAGCAGTACTTC
NA | TRBJ1-1 | TRBV5-1 | many | CASSRGEQGGEAFF | TGCGCCAGCAGCCGGGGGGAGCAGGGCGGTGAAGCTTTCTTT
NA | TRBJ2-3 | TRBV27 | NA | CASMLAGVGDTQYF | TGTGCCAGCATGCTTGCCGGAGTGGGGGATACGCAGTATTTT
TRBD2 | TRBJ2-1 | TRBV7-3 | many | CASSLTPWREGYNEQFF | TGTGCCAGCAGCTTAACGCCCTGGCGGGAGGGCTACAATGAGCAGTTCTTC
TRBD1 | TRBJ2-7 | TRBV20-1 | many | CSANGEDRVREQYF | TGCAGTGCTAACGGGGAAGACAGGGTTCGCGAGCAGTACTTC
TRBD1 | TRBJ2-5 | TRBV28 | many | CASRTGYRETQYF | TGTGCCAGCAGGACAGGGTATCGGGAGACCCAGTACTTC
TRBD1 | TRBJ2-7 | TRBV27 | many | CASSLGPGQVYEQYF | TGTGCCAGCAGTTTAGGTCCGGGACAGGTTTACGAGCAGTACTTC
TRBD1 | TRBJ2-7 | TRBV9 | few | CASSVDGTATYEQYF | TGTGCCAGCAGCGTAGACGGGACAGCTACCTACGAGCAGTACTTC
TRBD1 | TRBJ1-1 | TRBV7-2 | few | CASSPRGQLNTEAFF | TGTGCCAGCAGCCCGAGGGGACAGCTGAACACTGAAGCTTTCTTT